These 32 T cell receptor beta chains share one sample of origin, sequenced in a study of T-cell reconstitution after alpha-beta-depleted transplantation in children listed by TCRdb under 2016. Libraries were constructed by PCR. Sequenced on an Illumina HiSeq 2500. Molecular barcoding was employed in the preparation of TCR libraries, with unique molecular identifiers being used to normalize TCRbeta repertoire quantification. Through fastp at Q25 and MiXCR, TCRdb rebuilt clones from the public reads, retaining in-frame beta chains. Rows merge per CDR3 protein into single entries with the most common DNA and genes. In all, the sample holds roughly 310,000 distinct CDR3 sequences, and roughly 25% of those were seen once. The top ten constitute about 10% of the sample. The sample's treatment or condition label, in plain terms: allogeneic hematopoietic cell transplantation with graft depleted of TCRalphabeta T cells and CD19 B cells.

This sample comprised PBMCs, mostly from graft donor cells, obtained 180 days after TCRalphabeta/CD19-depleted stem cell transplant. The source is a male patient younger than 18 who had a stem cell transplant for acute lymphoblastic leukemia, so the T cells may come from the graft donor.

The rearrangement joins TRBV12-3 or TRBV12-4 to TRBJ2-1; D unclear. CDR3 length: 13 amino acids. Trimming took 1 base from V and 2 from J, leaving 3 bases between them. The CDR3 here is CASSLDAYNEQFF. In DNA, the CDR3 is TGTGCCAGCAGTTTAGATGCCTACAATGAGCAGTTCTTC.

The CDR3 sequence: CASSAADRVSTEAFF. CDR3 DNA: TGTGCCAGCAGCGCCGCCGACAGGGTTAGCACTGAAGCTTTCTTT. The rearrangement joins TRBV9 to TRBJ1-1; 7 bases fit TRBD1. J lost 4 bases, V lost 3 bases, and 9 bases had no gene match. Germline V gene data show CDR1 as SGDLS and CDR2 as YYNGEE. This CDR3 has 15 residues. Full variable domain (missing parts from reference TRBV9 and TRBJ1-1): DSGVTQTPKHLITATGQRVTLRCSPRSGDLSVYWYQQSLDQGLQFLIQYYNGEERAKGNILERFSAQQFPDLHSELNLSSLELGDSALYFCASSAADRVSTEAFFGQGTRLTVV.

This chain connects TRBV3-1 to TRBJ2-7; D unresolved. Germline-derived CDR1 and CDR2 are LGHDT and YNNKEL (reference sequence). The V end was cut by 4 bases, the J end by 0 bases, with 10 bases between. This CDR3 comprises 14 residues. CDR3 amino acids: CASSPPALSYEQYF. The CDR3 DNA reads TGTGCCAGCAGCCCTCCAGCCCTCTCCTACGAGCAGTACTTC.

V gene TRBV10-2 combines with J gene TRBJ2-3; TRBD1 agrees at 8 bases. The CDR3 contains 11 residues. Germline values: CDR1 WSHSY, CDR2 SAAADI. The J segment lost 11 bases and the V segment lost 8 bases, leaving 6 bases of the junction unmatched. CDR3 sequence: CASASGTGQYF. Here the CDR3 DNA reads TGCGCCAGCGCCTCCGGGACAGGGCAGTATTTT.

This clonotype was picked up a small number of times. The CDR3 DNA reads as TGTGCCAGCAGCCGCGGGACTAGATCTGAGCAGTTCTTC. Protein: CASSRGTRSEQFF. The chain has TRBV7-7 and TRBJ2-1; TRBD2 agrees at 8 bases. V lost 5 bases, J lost 9 bases, and 6 bases stayed unmatched. The germline V gene has CDR1 SSHAT and CDR2 FNYEAQ (reference sequence). The CDR3 has 13 amino acids.

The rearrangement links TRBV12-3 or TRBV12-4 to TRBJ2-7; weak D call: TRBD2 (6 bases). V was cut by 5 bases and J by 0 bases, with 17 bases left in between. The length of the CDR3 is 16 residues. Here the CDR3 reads CASSPGSGRSSYEQYF. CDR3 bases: TGTGCCAGCAGTCCCGGGAGCGGGCGGAGCTCCTACGAGCAGTACTTC.

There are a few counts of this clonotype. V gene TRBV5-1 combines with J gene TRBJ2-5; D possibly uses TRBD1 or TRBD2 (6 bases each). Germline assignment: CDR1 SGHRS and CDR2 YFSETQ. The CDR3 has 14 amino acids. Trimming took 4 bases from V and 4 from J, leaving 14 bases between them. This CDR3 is CASSLWGAGETQYF. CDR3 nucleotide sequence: TGCGCCAGCAGCCTATGGGGGGCTGGAGAGACCCAGTACTTC.

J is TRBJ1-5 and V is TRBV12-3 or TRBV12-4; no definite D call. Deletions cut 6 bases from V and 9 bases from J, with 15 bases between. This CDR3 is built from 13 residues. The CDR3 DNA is TGTGCCAGCAGCCCAACAGTTTACGGGCCCCAGCATTTT. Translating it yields CASSPTVYGPQHF.

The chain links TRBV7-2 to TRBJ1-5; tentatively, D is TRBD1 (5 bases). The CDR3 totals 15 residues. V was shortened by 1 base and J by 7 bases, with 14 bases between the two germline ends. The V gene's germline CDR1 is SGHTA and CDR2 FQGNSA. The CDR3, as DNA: TGTGCCAGCAGCTTAGTGTCCTACGGGGGACAGCCCCAGCATTTT. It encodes CASSLVSYGGQPQHF.

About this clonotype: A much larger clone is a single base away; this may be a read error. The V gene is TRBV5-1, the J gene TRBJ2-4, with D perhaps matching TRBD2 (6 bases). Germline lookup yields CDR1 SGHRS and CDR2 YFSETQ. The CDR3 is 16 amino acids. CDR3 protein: CASSYQGILAKDIQYF. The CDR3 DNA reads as TGCGCCAGCAGCTACCAGGGTATACTAGCCAAAGACATTCAGTACTTC.

The CDR3 protein is CSAHPGLAGGGQYF. The CDR3 DNA sequence: TGCAGTGCTCATCCGGGACTAGCGGGAGGGGGGCAGTACTTC. The rearrangement joins TRBV20-1 to TRBJ2-7, with 16 bases lining up with TRBD2. The CDR3 runs 14 residues. Germline loops: CDR1 DFQATT, CDR2 SNEGSKA (reference sequence). The trim removed 5 bases at V and 9 bases at J, leaving 7 bases unmatched.

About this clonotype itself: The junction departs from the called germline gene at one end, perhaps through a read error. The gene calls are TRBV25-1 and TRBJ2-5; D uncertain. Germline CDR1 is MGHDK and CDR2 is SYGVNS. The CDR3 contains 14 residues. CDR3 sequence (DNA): TGTGCCAGCACGGCGGCCTCGTACCAACAGACCCAGTACTTC. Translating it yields CASTAASYQQTQYF.

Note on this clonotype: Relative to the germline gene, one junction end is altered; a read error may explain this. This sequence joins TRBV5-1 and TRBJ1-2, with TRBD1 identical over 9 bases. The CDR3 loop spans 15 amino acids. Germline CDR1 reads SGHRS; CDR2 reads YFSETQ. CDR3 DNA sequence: TGCGCCAGCAGCTTGGGGGACAGGGCGAACTATGGCGACACCTTC. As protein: CASSLGDRANYGDTF.

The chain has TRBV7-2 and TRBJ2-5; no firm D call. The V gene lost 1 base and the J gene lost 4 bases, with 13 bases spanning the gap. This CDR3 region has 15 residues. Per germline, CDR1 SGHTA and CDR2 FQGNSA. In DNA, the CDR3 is TGTGCCAGCAGCTTAGGGGTGGGCCGAAGAGAGACCCAGTACTTC. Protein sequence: CASSLGVGRRETQYF.

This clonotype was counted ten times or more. CDR3 DNA: TGCAGTGCCAAAGCGGGAGGGCCGGATACGCAGTATTTT. Translating gives CSAKAGGPDTQYF. The chain couples TRBV20-1 to TRBJ2-3, with 10 bases that match TRBD2. The CDR3 has 13 residues. Germline trimming cut 6 bases from V and 6 bases from J; bases unmatched to any gene: 6. Per germline, CDR1 DFQATT and CDR2 SNEGSKA (reference sequence).

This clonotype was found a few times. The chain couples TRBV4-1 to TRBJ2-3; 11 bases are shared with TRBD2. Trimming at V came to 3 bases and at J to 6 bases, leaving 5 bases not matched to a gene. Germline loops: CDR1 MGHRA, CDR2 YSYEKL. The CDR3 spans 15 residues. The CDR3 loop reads CASSHRGLAVDTQYF. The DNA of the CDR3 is TGCGCCAGCAGCCACAGGGGACTAGCGGTGGATACGCAGTATTTT.

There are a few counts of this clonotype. The CDR3 sequence: CASSEFLQGWDEQFF. The CDR3 nucleotides read TGTGCCAGCAGTGAATTTCTGCAGGGTTGGGATGAGCAGTTCTTC. The chain links TRBV25-1 to TRBJ2-1, with D possibly matching TRBD1 (5 bases). The CDR3 is 15 residues long. Trimming removed 1 base from V and 8 bases from J, with 15 bases in between. The germline V gene encodes CDR1 MGHDK and CDR2 SYGVNS.

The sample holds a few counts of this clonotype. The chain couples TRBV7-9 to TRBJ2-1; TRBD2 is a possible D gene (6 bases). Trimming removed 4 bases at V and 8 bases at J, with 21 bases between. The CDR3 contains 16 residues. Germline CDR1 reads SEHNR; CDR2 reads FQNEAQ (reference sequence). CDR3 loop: CASSSPWREWDHEQFF. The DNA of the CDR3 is TGTGCCAGCAGCTCTCCGTGGAGGGAGTGGGATCATGAGCAGTTCTTC.

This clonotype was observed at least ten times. CDR3 sequence (DNA): TGTGCCAGCAGTCGAGGGACAGGGGGCTACGAGCAGTACTTC. It is translated as CASSRGTGGYEQYF. The chain couples TRBV27 to TRBJ2-7, with 11 bases lining up with TRBD1. The CDR3 runs 14 residues. Germline V gene data show CDR1 as MNHEY and CDR2 as SMNVEV (reference sequence). V was pared by 5 bases and J by 3 bases, with 3 bases of the junction left unmatched.

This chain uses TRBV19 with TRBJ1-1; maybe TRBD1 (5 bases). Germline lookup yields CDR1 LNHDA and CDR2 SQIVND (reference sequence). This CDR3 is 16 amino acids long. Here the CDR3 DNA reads TGTGCACCTTGGGGGAAGGGGCCCCCGTTGAACACTGAAGCTTTCTTT. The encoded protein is CAPWGKGPPLNTEAFF.

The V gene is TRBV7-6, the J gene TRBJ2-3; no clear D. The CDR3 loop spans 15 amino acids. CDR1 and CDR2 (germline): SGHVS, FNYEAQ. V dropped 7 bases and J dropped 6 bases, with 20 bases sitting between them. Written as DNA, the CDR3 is TGTGCCAGCATCCAGACTGAGCATAGCAGGGATACGCAGTATTTT. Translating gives CASIQTEHSRDTQYF.

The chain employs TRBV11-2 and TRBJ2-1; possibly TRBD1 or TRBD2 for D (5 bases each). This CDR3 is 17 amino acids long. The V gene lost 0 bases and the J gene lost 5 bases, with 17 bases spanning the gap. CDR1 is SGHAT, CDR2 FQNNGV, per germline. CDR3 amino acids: CASSLDLGGNRHNEQFF. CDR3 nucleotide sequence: TGTGCCAGCAGCTTAGATCTTGGGGGAAACAGGCACAATGAGCAGTTCTTC.

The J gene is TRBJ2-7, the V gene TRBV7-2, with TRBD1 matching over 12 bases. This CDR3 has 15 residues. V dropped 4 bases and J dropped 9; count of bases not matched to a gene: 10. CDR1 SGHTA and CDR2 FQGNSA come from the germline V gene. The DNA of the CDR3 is TGTGCCAGCAGCTCCTCCGGGACAGGGGGCGCAAGGCAGTACTTC. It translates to CASSSSGTGGARQYF.

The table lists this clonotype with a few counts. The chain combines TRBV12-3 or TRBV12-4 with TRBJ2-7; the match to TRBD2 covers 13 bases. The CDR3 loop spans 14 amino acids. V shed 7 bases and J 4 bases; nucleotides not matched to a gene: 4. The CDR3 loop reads CASTRGLAGYEQYF. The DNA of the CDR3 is TGTGCCAGCACCAGGGGACTAGCGGGGTACGAGCAGTACTTC.

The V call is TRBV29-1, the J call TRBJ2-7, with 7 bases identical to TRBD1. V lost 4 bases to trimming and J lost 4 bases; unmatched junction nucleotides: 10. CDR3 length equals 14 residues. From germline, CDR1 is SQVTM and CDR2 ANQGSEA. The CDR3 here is CSVGPGQRTYEQYF. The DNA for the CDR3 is TGCAGCGTTGGACCGGGACAGAGAACATACGAGCAGTACTTC.

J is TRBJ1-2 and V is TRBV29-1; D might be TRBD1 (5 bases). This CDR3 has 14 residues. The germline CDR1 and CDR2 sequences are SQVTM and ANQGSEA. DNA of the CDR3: TGCAGTATTGCCCCTCTCACAGGCCCCTATGGCTACACCTTC. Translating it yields CSIAPLTGPYGYTF.

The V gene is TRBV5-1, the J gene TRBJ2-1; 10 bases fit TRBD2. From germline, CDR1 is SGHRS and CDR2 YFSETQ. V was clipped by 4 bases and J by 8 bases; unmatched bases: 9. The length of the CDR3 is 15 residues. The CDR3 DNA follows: TGCGCCAGCAGCGTGACTAGCGGGCCGCGGGATGAGCAGTTCTTC. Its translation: CASSVTSGPRDEQFF. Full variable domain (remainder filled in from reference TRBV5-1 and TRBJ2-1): KAGVTQTPRYLIKTRGQQVTLSCSPISGHRSVSWYQQTPGQGLQFLFEYFSETQRNKGNFPGRFSGRQFSNSRSEMNVSTLELGDSALYLCASSVTSGPRDEQFFGPGTRLTVL.

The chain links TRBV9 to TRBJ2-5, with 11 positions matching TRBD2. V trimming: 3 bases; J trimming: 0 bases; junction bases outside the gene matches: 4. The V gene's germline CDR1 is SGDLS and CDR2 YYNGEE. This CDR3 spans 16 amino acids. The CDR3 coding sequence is TGTGCCAGCAGCGCAGGGACTAGCGGATACCAAGAGACCCAGTACTTC. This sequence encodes CASSAGTSGYQETQYF.

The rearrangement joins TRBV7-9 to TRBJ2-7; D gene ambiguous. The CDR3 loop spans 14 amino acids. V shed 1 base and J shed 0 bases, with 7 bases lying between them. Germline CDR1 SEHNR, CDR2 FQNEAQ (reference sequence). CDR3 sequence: CASSLDDGSYEQYF. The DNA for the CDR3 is TGTGCCAGCAGCTTAGATGATGGCTCCTACGAGCAGTACTTC.

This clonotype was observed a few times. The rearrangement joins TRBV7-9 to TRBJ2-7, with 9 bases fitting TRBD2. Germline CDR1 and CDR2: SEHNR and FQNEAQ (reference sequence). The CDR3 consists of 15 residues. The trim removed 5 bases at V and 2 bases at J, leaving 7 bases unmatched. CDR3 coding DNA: TGTGCCAGCAGCCCCCGTAGCGGGAGCACCTACGAGCAGTACTTC. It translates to CASSPRSGSTYEQYF.

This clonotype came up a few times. CDR3 in amino acids: CASSQVIRRTGPNEQFF. DNA of the CDR3: TGCGCCAGCAGCCAAGTCATAAGGCGGACAGGGCCTAATGAGCAGTTCTTC. The rearrangement links TRBV4-1 to TRBJ2-1, with 8 positions matching TRBD1. This CDR3 comprises 17 residues. Germline lookup yields CDR1 MGHRA and CDR2 YSYEKL. V dropped 1 base and J dropped 7; count of bases not matched to a gene: 12.

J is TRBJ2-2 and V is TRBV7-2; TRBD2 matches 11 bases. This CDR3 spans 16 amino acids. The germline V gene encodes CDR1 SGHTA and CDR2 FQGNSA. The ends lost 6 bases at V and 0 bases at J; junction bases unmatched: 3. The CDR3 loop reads CASSQTSGANTGELFF. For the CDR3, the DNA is TGTGCCAGCAGTCAGACTAGCGGGGCGAACACCGGGGAGCTGTTTTTT.